Each of the 20 T cell receptor beta chains below was sequenced from the same sample in a study of blood T cell repertoires in COVID-19. Sequencing used immunoSEQ multiplex PCR; TCRdb keeps in-frame clones, though not all of them. This sample carries 150,000 to 160,000 clones, over 75% of them seen once, and the ten largest clones take 0.63%. Sequencing was done on a sample of peripheral blood. The source of these receptors is a man aged 60 to 69 with COVID-19, enrolled during active disease.

The CDR3 protein is CASSRNRPGQGVTEAFF. The CDR3 nucleotides read TGTGCCAGTAGTAGGAACAGACCGGGACAGGGCGTCACTGAAGCTTTCTTT. This chain connects TRBV19 to TRBJ1-1; 9 positions match TRBD1. The junction had 13 bases not matched to a gene; V was cut back by 4 bases and J by 4 bases. From germline, CDR1 is LNHDA and CDR2 SQIVND (reference sequence). The CDR3 runs to 17 residues.

V and J are TRBV11-1 and TRBJ1-1; D remains ambiguous. CDR3 length: 14 amino acids. Trimming shortened V by 1 base and J by 2 bases, and 8 bases separated the two germline ends. Germline-derived CDR1 and CDR2 are SGHAT and FQDESV (reference sequence). This CDR3 is CASSLDPSNTEAFF. CDR3 sequence (DNA): TGTGCCAGCAGCTTAGACCCGAGCAACACTGAAGCTTTCTTT.

CDR3 protein: CASTPRQGDTGELFF. CDR3 sequence (DNA): TGCGCCAGCACTCCCCGGCAGGGGGATACCGGGGAGCTGTTTTTT. The chain is built from TRBV23-1 and TRBJ2-2; 7 nucleotides agree with TRBD1. TRBV23-1 is an ORF, with its function uncertain. V was pared by 7 bases and J by 5 bases, with 10 bases of the junction left unmatched. This CDR3 has 15 residues.

Written as DNA, the CDR3 is TGTGCCAGTAGTCCCAACACGAAAACCCTCCACTTT. This codes for CASSPNTKTLHF. The chain carries TRBV19 and TRBJ1-6; D ambiguous. The germline gives CDR1 LNHDA, CDR2 SQIVND (reference sequence). CDR3 length: 12 residues. V was trimmed by 5 bases and J by 14 bases, leaving 13 bases between them.

The chain recombines TRBV19 with TRBJ2-3; 11 bases line up with TRBD2. V shed 5 bases, J shed 4 bases, and the junction held 5 bases outside the gene matches. CDR3 length equals 15 residues. CDR1 and CDR2 from the germline V gene are LNHDA and SQIVND (reference sequence). CDR3 sequence (DNA): TGTGCCAGTAGTTCCCAGGGACTAGCGGCAGATACGCAGTATTTT. Its translation is CASSSQGLAADTQYF.

J is TRBJ2-2 and V is TRBV28; possibly TRBD2 for D (6 bases). Deletions cut 5 bases from V and 3 bases from J, with 13 bases between. Germline V CDR1 and CDR2: MDHEN, SYDVKM. This CDR3 spans 15 amino acids. The DNA for the CDR3 is TGTGCCAGCAGTCCGGGGGATAGGGACACCGGGGAGCTGTTTTTT. Its translation: CASSPGDRDTGELFF.

J is TRBJ1-2 and V is TRBV10-3, with 9 bases that match TRBD1. Germline CDR1 ENHRY, CDR2 SYGVKD. The CDR3 length is 14 residues. The trim removed 4 bases at V and 2 bases at J, leaving 2 bases unmatched. CDR3 amino acids: CAISGGQGNYGYTF. The DNA for the CDR3 is TGTGCCATCAGTGGGGGACAGGGAAACTATGGCTACACCTTC.

The chain employs TRBV28 and TRBJ2-1; D is undetermined. The ends were cut back, 5 bases at V and 1 base at J, with 12 bases in the middle. Germline values: CDR1 MDHEN, CDR2 SYDVKM. The CDR3 length is 15 residues. CDR3: CASSPAGVSYNEQFF. The CDR3 coding sequence is TGTGCCAGCAGTCCCGCCGGTGTATCCTACAATGAGCAGTTCTTC.

The chain couples TRBV7-3 to TRBJ2-7; D uncertain. V lost 0 bases and J lost 3, with 12 bases in between. Germline lookup yields CDR1 SGHTA and CDR2 FQGTGA. This CDR3 comprises 15 residues. The CDR3 coding sequence is TGTGCCAGCAGCTTAACGGGCCCCTCAGTCTACGAGCAGTACTTC. Encoded protein: CASSLTGPSVYEQYF.

A word on this clone: This sample includes further DNA sequences coding for the same CDR3. This chain connects TRBV6-4 to TRBJ1-1; D may be TRBD1 (5 bases). CDR1 and CDR2 (germline): MRHNA, SNTAGT. This CDR3 contains 13 residues. The germline V and J ends were trimmed by 4 bases and 2 bases, with 8 bases remaining between them. CDR3 region: CASSVQVNTEAFF. The CDR3, as DNA: TGTGCCAGCAGTGTACAGGTTAACACTGAAGCTTTCTTT.

This rearrangement joins TRBV12-3 or TRBV12-4 to TRBJ2-1, with TRBD2 matching 9 bases. The CDR3 runs to 13 residues. V lost 7 bases and J lost 4; bases outside the gene matches: 2. CDR3 nucleotides: TGTGCCAGCACTACTAGCGGGTACAATGAGCAGTTCTTC. Translating it yields CASTTSGYNEQFF.

The chain recombines TRBV9 with TRBJ2-2, with D maybe TRBD2 (5 bases). The V end lost 4 bases, the J end lost 3 bases, and 10 bases lay between the germline ends. CDR3 length equals 14 residues. Germline values: CDR1 SGDLS, CDR2 YYNGEE. CDR3 sequence: CASSTQRHTGELFF. In DNA, the CDR3 is TGTGCCAGCAGCACCCAGCGGCACACCGGGGAGCTGTTTTTT.

The J gene is TRBJ2-7, the V gene TRBV5-1; tentatively, D is TRBD2 (5 bases). Trimming pared 5 bases from V and 2 bases from J, leaving 11 bases between. The CDR3 consists of 13 residues. Germline V gene data show CDR1 as SGHRS and CDR2 as YFSETQ. The CDR3 reads CASSERAAYEQYF. In DNA, the CDR3 is TGCGCCAGCAGTGAGAGAGCGGCCTACGAGCAGTACTTC.

The V and J genes are TRBV7-2 and TRBJ2-1; 7 nucleotides line up with TRBD1. V dropped 2 bases and J dropped 5; count of bases not matched to a gene: 6. Germline V gene lookup returns CDR1 SGHTA and CDR2 FQGNSA. There are 15 residues in the CDR3. The CDR3 sequence: CASSLRGPLDNEQFF. CDR3 nucleotides: TGTGCCAGCAGCTTAAGGGGGCCACTTGACAATGAGCAGTTCTTC.

The V and J genes are TRBV24-1 and TRBJ2-1, with D perhaps matching TRBD1 (6 bases). V was trimmed by 1 base and J by 6 bases, leaving 15 bases between them. The V gene's germline CDR1 is KGHDR and CDR2 SFDVKD. This CDR3 has 16 residues. The CDR3 sequence: CATSDLKGVVRNEQFF. The DNA for the CDR3 is TGTGCCACCAGTGATTTAAAGGGGGTGGTACGCAATGAGCAGTTCTTC.

The chain has TRBV4-2 and TRBJ2-3; 10 bases fit TRBD2. Germline V CDR1 and CDR2: LGHNA, YNFKEQ. The CDR3 has 14 amino acids. J gave up 5 bases and V 1 base, and 0 bases lay outside the gene matches. CDR3 in DNA: TGTGCCAGCAGCCAAGGACTAGCGGGAGATACGCAGTATTTT. It translates to CASSQGLAGDTQYF.

The rearrangement links TRBV3-1 (or the pseudogene TRBV3-2) to TRBJ2-7; TRBD2 aligns across 10 bases. Germline V lookup: CDR1 LGHDT, CDR2 YNNKEL (reference sequence). CDR3 size: 15 residues. V was clipped by 1 base and J by 3 bases; unmatched bases: 3. The CDR3 spells CASSQAPSGGYEQYF. The CDR3 DNA is TGTGCCAGCAGCCAAGCCCCTAGCGGGGGCTACGAGCAGTACTTC.

J is TRBJ2-7 and V is TRBV7-2; 7 nucleotides line up with TRBD1. V dropped 10 bases and J dropped 3; count of bases not matched to a gene: 12. The CDR3 sequence is 14 residues long. Germline CDR1 SGHTA, CDR2 FQGNSA. Here the CDR3 reads CATLPGTESYEQYF. Written as DNA, the CDR3 is TGTGCCACCCTCCCCGGGACAGAAAGCTACGAGCAGTACTTC.

V usage is TRBV11-3 and J usage is TRBJ2-7; no clear D gene. The CDR3 runs to 18 residues. The V end was cut by 6 bases, the J end by 2 bases, with 26 bases between. Per germline, CDR1 SGHNT and CDR2 YENEEA. As DNA, the CDR3 is TGTGCCAGCAGTCCCCCCGTCCCGAGCTGGGCCCCCACCTACGAGCAGTACTTC. It yields the protein CASSPPVPSWAPTYEQYF.

V usage is TRBV27 and J usage is TRBJ1-5, with a tentative D call TRBD1 (6 bases). Trimming took off 3 bases at V and 7 bases at J, with 16 bases between the two ends. The CDR3 contains 15 residues. Per the germline V gene, CDR1 is MNHEY and CDR2 is SMNVEV (reference sequence). Written as DNA, the CDR3 is TGTGCCAGCAGTTTGGGGGACAATTCGGACCAGCCCCAGCATTTT. Translation gives CASSLGDNSDQPQHF.